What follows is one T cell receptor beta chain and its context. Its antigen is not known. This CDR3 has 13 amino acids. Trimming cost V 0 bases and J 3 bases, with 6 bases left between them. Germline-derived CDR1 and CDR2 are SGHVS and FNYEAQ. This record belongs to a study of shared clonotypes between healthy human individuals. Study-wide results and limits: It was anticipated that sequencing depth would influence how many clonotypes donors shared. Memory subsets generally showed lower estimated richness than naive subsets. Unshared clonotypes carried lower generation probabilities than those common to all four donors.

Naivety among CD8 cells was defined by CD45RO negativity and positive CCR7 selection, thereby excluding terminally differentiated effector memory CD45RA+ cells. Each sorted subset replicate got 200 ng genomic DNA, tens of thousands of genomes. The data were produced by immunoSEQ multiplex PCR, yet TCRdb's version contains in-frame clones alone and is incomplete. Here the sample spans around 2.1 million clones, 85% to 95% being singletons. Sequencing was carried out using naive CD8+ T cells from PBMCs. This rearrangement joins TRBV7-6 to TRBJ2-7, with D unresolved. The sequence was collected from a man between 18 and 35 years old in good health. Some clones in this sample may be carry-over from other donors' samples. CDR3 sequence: CASSLAVGYEQYF. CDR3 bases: TGTGCCAGCAGCTTAGCTGTAGGCTACGAGCAGTACTTC.